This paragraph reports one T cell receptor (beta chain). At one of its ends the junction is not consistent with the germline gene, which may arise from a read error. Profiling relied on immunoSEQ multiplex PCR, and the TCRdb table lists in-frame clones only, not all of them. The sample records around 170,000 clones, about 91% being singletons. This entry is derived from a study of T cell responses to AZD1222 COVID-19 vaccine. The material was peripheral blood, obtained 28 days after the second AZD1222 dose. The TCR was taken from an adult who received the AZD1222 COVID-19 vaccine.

The CDR3 region has the DNA TGTGCCAGCAGCTCCTCGACAGGTCCTAATGCAAAACTGTTTTTT. This encodes CASSSSTGPNAKLFF. The chain couples TRBV7-6 to TRBJ1-4; D might be TRBD1 (6 bases). This CDR3 is 15 amino acids long. Germline CDR1 and CDR2: SGHVS and FNYEAQ. The full variable domain, completed using reference TRBV7-6 and TRBJ1-4, is GAGVSQSPRYKVTKRGQDVALRCDPISGHVSLYWYRQALGQGPEFLTYFNYEAQQDKSGLPNDRFSAERPEGSISTLTIQRTEQRDSAMYRCASSSSTGPNAKLFFGSGTQLSVL.